Below are 22 T cell receptor beta chains sequenced from a single sample in a study of T-cell memory formation after mild COVID-19. Using its own MiXCR run on the 5' RACE reads, TCRdb lists one record per CDR3 protein. The sample shows roughly 170,000 distinct CDR3 sequences, about a fifth of them seen only once. Sequencing input: PBMCs or a T cell subset sorted from them (not recorded which). Every receptor here comes from an adult woman who had mild COVID-19 (a few samples of this study predate the infection). Cell type and time point are not known.

This clonotype was seen a handful of times. This chain connects TRBV12-3 or TRBV12-4 to TRBJ2-4, with D tentatively TRBD1 (6 bases). The CDR3 spans 19 residues. V dropped 5 bases and J dropped 3 bases, with 26 bases sitting between them. The CDR3 DNA reads as TGTGCCAGCAGTACCCCGTCCACAGGGAATCGTTTAGGCAAAAACATTCAGTACTTC. This sequence encodes CASSTPSTGNRLGKNIQYF.

This clonotype was counted between two and nine times. V is TRBV24-1 and J is TRBJ2-3; D is unresolved. The CDR3 is made up of 15 amino acids. Trimming removed 0 bases from V and 5 bases from J, with 11 bases in between. CDR1 is KGHDR, CDR2 SFDVKD, per germline. This CDR3 reads CATSDLPLSVDTQYF. The CDR3 bases are TGTGCCACCAGTGATTTGCCCCTTTCCGTAGATACGCAGTATTTT.

This clonotype was counted a single time. V and J are TRBV7-9 and TRBJ1-2; no clear D gene. V was pared by 1 base and J by 3 bases, with 9 bases between. Germline V gives CDR1 SEHNR, CDR2 FQNEAQ (reference sequence). The CDR3 is 14 amino acids. The CDR3 protein is CASSLGFGHYGYTF. The CDR3 coding sequence is TGTGCCAGCAGCTTAGGATTCGGACACTATGGCTACACCTTC.

This chain uses TRBV15 with TRBJ1-2; perhaps TRBD1 as D (6 bases). The germline V gene encodes CDR1 LNHNV and CDR2 YYDKDF (reference sequence). The CDR3 has 15 residues. Trimming shortened V by 7 bases and J by 1 base, and 16 bases separated the two germline ends. The CDR3 sequence is CATIEAGVFNYGYTF. The CDR3 DNA reads TGTGCCACCATAGAGGCAGGGGTTTTTAACTATGGCTACACCTTC. The complete variable domain, with remaining parts taken from reference TRBV15 and TRBJ1-2, reads DAMVIQNPRYQVTQFGKPVTLSCSQTLNHNVMYWYQQKSSQAPKLLFHYYDKDFNNEADTPDNFQSRRPNTSFCFLDIRSPGLGDTAMYLCATIEAGVFNYGYTFGSGTRLTVV.

This clonotype was picked up a small number of times. V usage is TRBV6-5 and J usage is TRBJ2-7; 7 nucleotides agree with TRBD2. The germline CDR1 and CDR2 sequences are MNHEY and SVGAGI. This CDR3 spans 15 amino acids. The trim removed 4 bases at V and 6 bases at J, leaving 12 bases unmatched. This chain's CDR3 is CASSSDGTKFGEQYF. DNA for the CDR3: TGTGCCAGCAGTTCTGACGGGACTAAATTCGGCGAGCAGTACTTC.

The chain has TRBV7-9 and TRBJ1-5; TRBD1 aligns across 7 bases. V lost 5 bases and J lost 5; bases outside the gene matches: 9. The CDR3 has 15 amino acids. Per germline, CDR1 SEHNR and CDR2 FQNEAQ (reference sequence). CDR3 DNA: TGTGCCAGCAGCCTACGATCAGGGGGAGATCAGCCCCAGCATTTT. As protein: CASSLRSGGDQPQHF.

This clonotype was detected a few times. The V gene is TRBV15, the J gene TRBJ2-3; weak D call: TRBD2 (5 bases). Germline assignment: CDR1 LNHNV and CDR2 YYDKDF (reference sequence). The CDR3 totals 14 residues. Trimming removed 1 base at V and 7 bases at J, with 12 bases between. CDR3 residues: CATSRVPGGYTQYF. For the CDR3, the DNA is TGTGCCACCAGCAGAGTACCGGGCGGGTATACGCAGTATTTT.

In its sample, this clonotype was seen a few times. The CDR3 nucleotides read TGCAGCGTTGCCCTTTATGGCTACACCTTC. This encodes CSVALYGYTF. The chain links TRBV29-1 to TRBJ1-2; D not resolved. Between the trimmed V and J ends, which lost 4 bases and 5 bases, there was a span of 5 bases. Germline CDR1 SQVTM, CDR2 ANQGSEA. The CDR3 runs to 10 residues.

This clonotype occurred a few times. The rearrangement joins TRBV5-6 to TRBJ2-3, with 9 bases lining up with TRBD1. The CDR3 loop spans 17 amino acids. Germline V gene data show CDR1 as SGHDT and CDR2 as YYEEEE. V trimming: 1 base; J trimming: 2 bases; junction bases outside the gene matches: 8. CDR3 sequence reads: CASSLYPGQGPTDTQYF. DNA of the CDR3: TGTGCCAGCAGCTTGTACCCGGGACAGGGCCCCACAGATACGCAGTATTTT.

This clonotype is labeled as medium-sized. The J gene is TRBJ2-7, the V gene TRBV25-1; perhaps TRBD2 as D (5 bases). The germline gives CDR1 MGHDK, CDR2 SYGVNS. Trimming took 3 bases from V and 2 from J, leaving 14 bases between them. CDR3 length: 15 amino acids. CDR3 sequence: CASSEGNGGPYEQYF. CDR3 DNA sequence: TGTGCCAGCAGTGAGGGGAACGGAGGCCCCTACGAGCAGTACTTC.

The genes are TRBV15 and TRBJ2-5, with a weak D call TRBD1 (6 bases). Looked up from germline, CDR1 is LNHNV and CDR2 is YYDKDF (reference sequence). The CDR3 extends over 15 amino acids. The germline V and J ends were trimmed by 7 bases and 2 bases, with 17 bases remaining between them. The CDR3 loop is CATTGHVSPQETQYF. The CDR3 nucleotides are TGTGCCACCACGGGACATGTATCACCGCAAGAGACCCAGTACTTC.

This chain joins TRBV29-1 and TRBJ1-2, with D uncertain. The CDR3 loop spans 13 amino acids. Trimming stripped 3 bases from V and 4 bases from J, with 12 bases between. In germline, CDR1 is SQVTM, CDR2 ANQGSEA. The CDR3 is CSVDRQVSYGYTF. The DNA for the CDR3 is TGCAGCGTTGATAGGCAGGTCAGCTATGGCTACACCTTC.

The chain is built from TRBV7-9 and TRBJ1-1, with TRBD1 matching over 7 bases. Germline V CDR1 and CDR2: SEHNR, FQNEAQ (reference sequence). The V gene end was trimmed by 0 bases and the J gene end by 9 bases; junction bases not matched to a gene: 10. The CDR3 consists of 15 residues. The chain's CDR3 is CASSLAHNQGGKAFF. The CDR3 nucleotides read TGTGCCAGCAGCTTAGCGCATAATCAGGGGGGTAAAGCTTTCTTT.

This chain uses TRBV9 with TRBJ2-3; TRBD1 matches 8 bases. Looked up from germline, CDR1 is SGDLS and CDR2 is YYNGEE. The V segment lost 1 base and the J segment 4 bases; nucleotides outside the gene matches: 5. There are 15 residues in the CDR3. The CDR3 here is CASSVLQGASDTQYF. CDR3 DNA sequence: TGTGCCAGCAGCGTACTTCAGGGGGCCTCAGATACGCAGTATTTT.

The chain has TRBV11-2 and TRBJ1-4, with no clear D. CDR1 and CDR2 (germline): SGHAT, FQNNGV. This CDR3 comprises 16 residues. V was cut by 4 bases and J by 1 base, with 13 bases left in between. The CDR3 spells CASSSFIKETNEKLFF. The CDR3 DNA follows: TGTGCCAGCAGCTCCTTTATAAAGGAAACTAATGAAAAACTGTTTTTT.

This clonotype was found a few times. J is TRBJ2-7 and V is TRBV6-2 or TRBV6-3; D is possibly TRBD1 (6 bases). Germline-derived CDR1 and CDR2 are MNHEY and SVGEGT. The CDR3 is 13 residues long. V shed 7 bases and J shed 0 bases, with 10 bases lying between them. The CDR3: CASKWGPSYEQYF. CDR3 sequence (DNA): TGTGCCAGCAAGTGGGGGCCCTCCTACGAGCAGTACTTC.

This clonotype was counted a few times. The chain joins TRBV24-1 to TRBJ2-7; weak D call: TRBD1 (6 bases). Per the germline V gene, CDR1 is KGHDR and CDR2 is SFDVKD. The V end lost 1 base, the J end lost 1 base, and 10 bases lay between the germline ends. This CDR3 spans 15 amino acids. CDR3 loop: CATSDFRGGSYEQYF. CDR3 DNA sequence: TGTGCCACCAGTGATTTCAGGGGCGGTTCCTACGAGCAGTACTTC.

The V and J genes are TRBV7-6 and TRBJ2-1, with D possibly TRBD2 on 6 matching bases. This CDR3 contains 19 residues. Trimming pared 1 base from V and 0 bases from J, leaving 19 bases between. The V gene's germline CDR1 is SGHVS and CDR2 FNYEAQ. CDR3 sequence (DNA): TGTGCCAGCAGCTTAGGGCTCCTAGCGTTTGATAGCTCCTACAATGAGCAGTTCTTC. This gives the protein CASSLGLLAFDSSYNEQFF.

This chain joins TRBV6-5 and TRBJ2-7, with TRBD1 identical over 8 bases. The V segment lost 2 bases and the J segment 5 bases; nucleotides outside the gene matches: 5. This CDR3 spans 14 amino acids. CDR1 and CDR2 (germline): MNHEY, SVGAGI. The CDR3: CASSYSQGANEQYF. Written as DNA, the CDR3 is TGTGCCAGCAGTTACAGTCAGGGGGCAAACGAGCAGTACTTC.

This clonotype has a handful of counts. The chain links TRBV30 to TRBJ2-3; possibly TRBD2 for D (6 bases). Per germline, CDR1 GTSNPN and CDR2 SVGIG (reference sequence). Trimming removed 0 bases from V and 2 bases from J, with 21 bases in between. This CDR3 comprises 18 residues. The CDR3 region has the DNA TGTGCCTGGAGTGTACAAGTTTTGGAGGGACCGGTCACAGATACGCAGTATTTT. Translated: CAWSVQVLEGPVTDTQYF.

This clonotype was seen repeatedly, ten times or more. The chain has TRBV7-6 and TRBJ1-4; TRBD1 might be the D (6 bases). Germline V CDR1 and CDR2: SGHVS, FNYEAQ. The V end lost 4 bases, the J end lost 8 bases, and 11 bases lay between the germline ends. This CDR3 is built from 13 residues. The CDR3 is CASSSGEEEKLFF. The CDR3 nucleotides read TGTGCCAGCAGCTCAGGGGAGGAGGAAAAACTGTTTTTT.

The genes are TRBV4-1 and TRBJ2-2; TRBD2 aligns across 10 bases. The CDR3 runs 16 residues. Germline CDR1 is MGHRA and CDR2 is YSYEKL. The V segment lost 8 bases and the J segment 2 bases; nucleotides outside the gene matches: 8. The CDR3 DNA reads as TGCGCCAGCTTACCTCTAGCGGGGGTTAACACCGGGGAGCTGTTTTTT. The encoded protein is CASLPLAGVNTGELFF.